The present TCR beta chain was sequenced within a study of blood T cells in healthy people across ages. A note on this clonotype: Its antigen remains unknown. At one end the junction does not follow the germline gene, possibly because of a read error.

General observations from the study: The lack of PBMC sorting stopped any conclusive naive versus antigen-experienced comparison. Older age coincided with a roughly linear decline in TCR beta diversity per million T cells.

Germline V CDR1 and CDR2: KGHSH, LQKENI. The CDR3 has 15 amino acids. It was with a sample-barcoded 5' primer and a J-beta primer mix that a second PCR of about 6 to 12 cycles was run. A 12-random-nucleotide template-switch adaptor tagged each cDNA molecule. TCRdb itself ran the 5' RACE reads through MiXCR, one entry per CDR3 protein. The sample holds 1.5 million or so distinct CDR3 sequences, 42% seen once. V is TRBV18 and J is TRBJ1-2; 9 nucleotides line up with TRBD1. The specimen sequenced was blood. The source is a woman younger than 30 in good health. CDR3 DNA: TGTGCCAGCTCGCCACCATTACAGGGGGCAAATGGCTACACCTTC. This codes for CASSPPLQGANGYTF. The variable domain in full, with the rest retrieved from reference TRBV18 and TRBJ1-2, is NAGVMQNPRHLVRRRGQEARLRCSPMKGHSHVYWYRQLPEEGLKFMVYLQKENIIDESGMPKERFSAEFPKEGPSILRIQQVVRGDSAAYFCASSPPLQGANGYTFGSGTRLTVV.